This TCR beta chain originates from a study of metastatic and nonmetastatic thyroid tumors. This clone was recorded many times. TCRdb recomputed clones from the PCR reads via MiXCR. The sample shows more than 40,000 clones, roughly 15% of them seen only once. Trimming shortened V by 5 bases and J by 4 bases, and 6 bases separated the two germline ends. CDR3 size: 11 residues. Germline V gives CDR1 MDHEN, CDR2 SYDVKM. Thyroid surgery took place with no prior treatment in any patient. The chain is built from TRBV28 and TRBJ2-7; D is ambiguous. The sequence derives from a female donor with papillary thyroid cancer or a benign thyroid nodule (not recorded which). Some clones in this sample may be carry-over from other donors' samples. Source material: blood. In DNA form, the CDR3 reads TGTGCCAGCAGTCTCCTATACGAGCAGTACTTC. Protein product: CASSLLYEQYF.